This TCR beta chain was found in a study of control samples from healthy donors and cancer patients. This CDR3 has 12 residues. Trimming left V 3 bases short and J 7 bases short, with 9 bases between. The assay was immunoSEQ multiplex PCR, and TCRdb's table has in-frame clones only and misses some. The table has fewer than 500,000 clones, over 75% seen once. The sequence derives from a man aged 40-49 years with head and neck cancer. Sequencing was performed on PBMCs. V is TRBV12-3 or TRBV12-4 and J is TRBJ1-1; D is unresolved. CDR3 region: CASSFLGVEAFF. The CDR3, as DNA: TGTGCCAGCAGTTTCCTTGGGGTTGAAGCTTTCTTT.